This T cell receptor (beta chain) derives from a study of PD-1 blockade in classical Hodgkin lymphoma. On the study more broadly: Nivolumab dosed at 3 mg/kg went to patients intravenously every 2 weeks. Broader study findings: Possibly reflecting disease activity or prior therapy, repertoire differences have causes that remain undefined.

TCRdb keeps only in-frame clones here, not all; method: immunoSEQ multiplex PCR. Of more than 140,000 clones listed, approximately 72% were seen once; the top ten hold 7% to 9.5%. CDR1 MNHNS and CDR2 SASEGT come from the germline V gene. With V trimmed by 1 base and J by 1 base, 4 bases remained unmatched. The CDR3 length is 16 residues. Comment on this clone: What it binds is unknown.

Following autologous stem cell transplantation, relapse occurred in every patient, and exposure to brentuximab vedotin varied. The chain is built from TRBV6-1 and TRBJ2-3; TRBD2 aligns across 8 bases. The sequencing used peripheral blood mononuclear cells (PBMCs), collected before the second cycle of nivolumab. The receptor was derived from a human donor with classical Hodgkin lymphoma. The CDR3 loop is CASSEVAGGRTDTQYF. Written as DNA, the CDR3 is TGTGCCAGCAGTGAAGTTGCGGGGGGACGCACAGATACGCAGTATTTT.